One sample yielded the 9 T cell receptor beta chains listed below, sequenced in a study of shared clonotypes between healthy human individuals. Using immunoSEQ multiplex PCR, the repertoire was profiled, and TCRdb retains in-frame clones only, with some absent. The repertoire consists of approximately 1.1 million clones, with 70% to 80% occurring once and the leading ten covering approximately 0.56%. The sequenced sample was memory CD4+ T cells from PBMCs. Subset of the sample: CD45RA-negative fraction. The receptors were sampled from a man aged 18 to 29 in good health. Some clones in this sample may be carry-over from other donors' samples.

The CDR3 DNA is TGTGCCATCAGTGGGCAGACCTTAAAAAATGAGCAGTTCTTC. Translating it yields CAISGQTLKNEQFF. The V call is TRBV10-3, the J call TRBJ2-1; no clear D. V lost 4 bases and J lost 7, with 14 bases in between. CDR3 length: 14 amino acids. Germline V gene lookup returns CDR1 ENHRY and CDR2 SYGVKD.

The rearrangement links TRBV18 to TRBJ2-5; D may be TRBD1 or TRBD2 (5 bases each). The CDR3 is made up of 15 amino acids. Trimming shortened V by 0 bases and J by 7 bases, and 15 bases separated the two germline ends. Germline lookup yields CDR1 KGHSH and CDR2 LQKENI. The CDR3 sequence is CASSPPAGSQGTQYF. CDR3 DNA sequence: TGTGCCAGCTCACCACCGGCGGGCTCCCAGGGGACCCAGTACTTC.

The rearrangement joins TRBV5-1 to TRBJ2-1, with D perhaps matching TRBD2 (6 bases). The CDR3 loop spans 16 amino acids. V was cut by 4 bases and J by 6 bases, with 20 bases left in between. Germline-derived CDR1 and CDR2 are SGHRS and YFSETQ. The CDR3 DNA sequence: TGCGCCAGCAGCGGTCCCGGGAGCGAAGTTGGCAATGAGCAGTTCTTC. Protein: CASSGPGSEVGNEQFF.

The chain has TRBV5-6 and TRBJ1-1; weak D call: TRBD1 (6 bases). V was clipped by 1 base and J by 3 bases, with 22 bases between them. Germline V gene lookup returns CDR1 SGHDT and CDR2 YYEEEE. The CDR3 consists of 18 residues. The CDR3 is CASSLRTIGAGGYTEAFF. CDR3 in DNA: TGTGCCAGCAGCTTGAGGACCATAGGCGCGGGGGGCTACACTGAAGCTTTCTTT. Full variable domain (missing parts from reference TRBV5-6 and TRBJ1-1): DAGVTQSPTHLIKTRGQQVTLRCSPKSGHDTVSWYQQALGQGPQFIFQYYEEEERQRGNFPDRFSGHQFPNYSSELNVNALLLGDSALYLCASSLRTIGAGGYTEAFFGQGTRLTVV.

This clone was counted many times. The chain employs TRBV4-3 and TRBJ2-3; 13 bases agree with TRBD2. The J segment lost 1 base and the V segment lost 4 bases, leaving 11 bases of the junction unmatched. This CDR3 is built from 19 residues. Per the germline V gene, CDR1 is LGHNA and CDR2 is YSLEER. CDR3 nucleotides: TGCGCCAGCAGCCGAGGACTAGCGGGAGTACCTAGGCGCACAGATACGCAGTATTTT. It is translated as CASSRGLAGVPRRTDTQYF.

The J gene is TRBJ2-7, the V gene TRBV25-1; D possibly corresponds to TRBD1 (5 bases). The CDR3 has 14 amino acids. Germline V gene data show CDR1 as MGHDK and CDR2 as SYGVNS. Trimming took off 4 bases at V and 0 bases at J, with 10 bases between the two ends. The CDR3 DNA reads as TGTGCCAGCAGTGGGGTTGGGGCCTCCTACGAGCAGTACTTC. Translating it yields CASSGVGASYEQYF.

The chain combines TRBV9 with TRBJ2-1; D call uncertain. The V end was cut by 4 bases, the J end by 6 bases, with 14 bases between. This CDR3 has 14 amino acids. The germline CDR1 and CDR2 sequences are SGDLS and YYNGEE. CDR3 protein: CASSPLGLTNEQFF. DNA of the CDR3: TGTGCCAGCAGCCCGCTCGGCCTAACCAATGAGCAGTTCTTC.

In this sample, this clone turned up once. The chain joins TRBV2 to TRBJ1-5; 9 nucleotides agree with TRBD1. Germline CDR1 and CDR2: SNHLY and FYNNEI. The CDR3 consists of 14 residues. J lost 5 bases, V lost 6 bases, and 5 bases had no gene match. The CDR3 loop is CASRNDRGDQPQHF. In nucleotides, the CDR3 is TGTGCCAGCAGAAACGACAGGGGGGATCAGCCCCAGCATTTT.

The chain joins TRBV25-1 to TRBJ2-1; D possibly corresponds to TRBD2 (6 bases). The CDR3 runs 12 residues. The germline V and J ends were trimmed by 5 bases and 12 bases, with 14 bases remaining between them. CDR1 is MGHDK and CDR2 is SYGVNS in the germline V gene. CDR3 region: CASSRASVGQFF. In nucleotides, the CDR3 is TGTGCCAGCAGTCGGGCTAGCGTCGGGCAGTTCTTC. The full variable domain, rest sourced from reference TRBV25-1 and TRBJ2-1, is EADIYQTPRYLVIGTGKKITLECSQTMGHDKMYWYQQDPGMELHLIHYSYGVNSTEKGDLSSESTVSRIRTEHFPLTLESARPSHTSQYLCASSRASVGQFFGPGTRLTVL.